This is a list of T cell receptor beta chains from one sample in a study of CD8 T cells in ankylosing spondylitis. TCRdb re-analysed the 5' RACE reads in MiXCR, keeping a single row per CDR3 protein. Of 150,000 to 200,000 distinct CDR3 sequences in the sample, roughly 11% were seen once. The sequencing sample was made of blood, either unsorted or a sorted T cell fraction (not recorded which). These receptors all come from a male donor with ankylosing spondylitis or in good health (not recorded which). Both conserved end residues are part of each CDR3. A D gene is named only where the DNA matches it firmly. The listing skips clone size in some rows; elsewhere it reads once, few, many or a size class.

CASSPWNSGRGGDTQYF	TGTGCCAGCAGCCCGTGGAATAGCGGAAGAGGGGGAGATACGCAGTATTTT	TRBV14	TRBJ2-3	few	17	NA
CSALDGQGGQETQYF	TGCAGTGCCTTGGACGGACAGGGAGGGCAAGAGACCCAGTACTTC	TRBV20-1	TRBJ2-5	few	15	NA
CASRQDGNYGYTF	TGTGCCAGCAGGCAGGACGGGAACTATGGCTACACCTTC	TRBV2	TRBJ1-2	many	13	NA
CAISGAPRASTDTQYF	TGTGCCATCAGTGGTGCCCCCAGAGCAAGCACAGATACGCAGTATTTT	TRBV10-3	TRBJ2-3	many	16	NA
CASSGGVRALEQYF	TGTGCCAGCAGCGGCGGGGTCAGGGCCCTCGAGCAGTACTTC	TRBV9	TRBJ2-7	NA	14	NA
CASSLYRGTPNTEAFF	TGTGCCAGCAGCCTTTACAGGGGCACACCGAACACTGAAGCTTTCTTT	TRBV3-1	TRBJ1-1	few	16	TRBD1
CATSSRRTTEAFF	TGTGCCACCAGCAGCAGAAGGACCACTGAAGCTTTCTTT	TRBV15	TRBJ1-1	many	13	NA
CASSELRGGNQPQHF	TGTGCCAGCAGTGAATTGAGGGGCGGCAATCAGCCCCAGCATTTT	TRBV6-1	TRBJ1-5	NA	15	NA
CASSWTENTEAFF	TGTGCCAGCAGCTGGACGGAGAACACTGAAGCTTTCTTT	TRBV6-2/TRBV6-3	TRBJ1-1	NA	13	NA
CSARLLQGARTTEAFF	TGCAGTGCTCGATTATTACAGGGGGCTAGGACCACTGAAGCTTTCTTT	TRBV20-1	TRBJ1-1	NA	16	TRBD1
CASSPAPGLWTEKLFF	TGTGCCAGCAGCCCGGCACCGGGTCTCTGGACCGAAAAACTGTTTTTT	TRBV7-8	TRBJ1-4	few	16	NA
CSVRGPRTGELFF	TGCAGCGTGCGTGGACCGCGCACCGGGGAGCTGTTTTTT	TRBV29-1	TRBJ2-2	many	13	NA
CASSPGSLSPQHF	TGTGCCAGCAGCCCCGGGTCTCTTTCACCCCAGCATTTT	TRBV7-9	TRBJ1-5	many	13	NA
CASVSGTSGSPNNEQFF	TGTGCCAGCGTTTCCGGGACTAGCGGGAGCCCCAACAATGAGCAGTTCTTC	TRBV12-3/TRBV12-4	TRBJ2-1	NA	17	TRBD2
CASSLQGGYGYTF	TGTGCCAGCAGCCTACAGGGAGGCTATGGCTACACCTTC	TRBV7-9	TRBJ1-2	many	13	NA
CSALWDGVEQFF	TGCAGCGCCCTATGGGATGGGGTTGAGCAGTTCTTC	TRBV29-1	TRBJ2-1	once	12	NA
CASSLARGQNTEAFF	TGTGCCAGCTCACTTGCGCGCGGGCAGAACACTGAAGCTTTCTTT	TRBV18	TRBJ1-1	NA	15	NA
CAISESTGGETGELFF	TGTGCCATCAGTGAGTCGACAGGGGGAGAGACCGGGGAGCTGTTTTTT	TRBV10-3	TRBJ2-2	many	16	TRBD1
CASSQSMHRGRDYNEQFF	TGCGCCAGCAGTCAATCCATGCACAGGGGGAGGGATTACAATGAGCAGTTCTTC	TRBV23-1	TRBJ2-1	few	18	NA
CASSSGANLNTEAFF	TGTGCCAGCAGCTCCGGGGCAAATTTGAACACTGAAGCTTTCTTT	TRBV11-2	TRBJ1-1	many	15	NA
CASSSQDQPQHF	TGTGCCAGCAGTTCACAGGATCAGCCCCAGCATTTT	TRBV6-5	TRBJ1-5	NA	12	NA
CASSLAGYGYTF	TGCGCCAGCAGCTTGGCCGGTTATGGCTACACCTTC	TRBV5-1	TRBJ1-2	many	12	NA
CASSFGTAQETQYF	TGTGCCAGCAGTTTTGGGACGGCCCAAGAGACCCAGTACTTC	TRBV12-3/TRBV12-4	TRBJ2-5	many	14	NA
CASMGGLTDTQYF	TGTGCCAGCATGGGGGGCTTGACAGATACGCAGTATTTT	TRBV9	TRBJ2-3	many	13	NA
CASSPTVNQPQHF	TGCGCCAGCAGCCCGACGGTGAATCAGCCCCAGCATTTT	TRBV5-1	TRBJ1-5	few	13	NA
CASSLEWGRSNTEAFF	TGTGCCAGCAGCTTGGAGTGGGGACGATCGAACACTGAAGCTTTCTTT	TRBV11-2	TRBJ1-1	many	16	NA
CASSMLRTGNTGELFF	TGTGCCAGTAGTATGCTGCGGACAGGGAACACCGGGGAGCTGTTTTTT	TRBV19	TRBJ2-2	few	16	TRBD1
CASSQGTGDSNEQFF	TGTGCCAGCAGCCAGGGGACCGGGGACTCCAATGAGCAGTTCTTC	TRBV4-2	TRBJ2-1	many	15	NA
CAIMMGNEQFF	TGTGCCATCATGATGGGCAATGAGCAGTTCTTC	TRBV10-3	TRBJ2-1	NA	11	NA
CASSLFLYEQYF	TGTGCCAGCAGTTTATTCCTCTACGAGCAGTACTTC	TRBV12-3/TRBV12-4	TRBJ2-7	many	12	NA
CASSPKHTEAFF	TGTGCCAGCAGCCCAAAGCACACTGAAGCTTTCTTT	TRBV11-3	TRBJ1-1	few	12	NA
CASSQDHSGTNVLTF	TGTGCCAGCAGCCAAGATCATTCGGGGACCAACGTCCTGACTTTC	TRBV3-1	TRBJ2-6	few	15	NA
CASSPQGYEGETQYF	TGTGCCAGCAGCCCGCAGGGTTATGAGGGGGAGACCCAGTACTTC	TRBV3-1	TRBJ2-5	many	15	NA
CSARASGESPLHF	TGCAGTGCTAGAGCTTCAGGGGAATCACCCCTCCACTTT	TRBV20-1	TRBJ1-6	few	13	NA
CASSLDRALYEQYF	TGTGCCAGCAGCCTAGACAGGGCGCTCTACGAGCAGTACTTC	TRBV7-9	TRBJ2-7	few	14	TRBD1